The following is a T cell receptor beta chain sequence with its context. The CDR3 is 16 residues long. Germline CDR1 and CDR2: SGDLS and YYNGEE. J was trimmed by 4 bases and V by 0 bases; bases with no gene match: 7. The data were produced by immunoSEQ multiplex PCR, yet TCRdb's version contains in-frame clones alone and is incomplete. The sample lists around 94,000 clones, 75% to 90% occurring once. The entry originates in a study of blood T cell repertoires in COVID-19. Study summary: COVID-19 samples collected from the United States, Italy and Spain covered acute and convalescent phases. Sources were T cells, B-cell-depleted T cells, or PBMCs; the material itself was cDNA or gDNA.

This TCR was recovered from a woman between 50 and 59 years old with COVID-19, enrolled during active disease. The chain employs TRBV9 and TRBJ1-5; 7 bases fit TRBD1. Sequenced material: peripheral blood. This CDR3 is CASSVVRGLWNQPQHF. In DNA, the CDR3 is TGTGCCAGCAGCGTAGTGAGGGGGCTCTGGAATCAGCCCCAGCATTTT.